This is a list of T cell receptor beta chains from one sample in a study of shared clonotypes between healthy human individuals. Assay used: immunoSEQ multiplex PCR; TCRdb lists only in-frame clones, some missing. The sample lists approximately 500,000 clones, approximately 85% seen once, with about an eighth in the top ten. Sequencing was carried out using PBMCs. Receptors were obtained from a woman aged 40 to 55 in good health. Some clones in this sample may be carry-over from other donors' samples. Each CDR3 is given with its conserved first and last residue. A D gene is named only where the DNA matches it firmly. The size of a clone is reported for some rows only, either as once, few or many, or as a class for expanded clones.

d_gene: TRBD1; v_gene: TRBV28; abundance: few; j_gene: TRBJ1-2; CDR3nt: TGTGCCAGCAGTTTATCCATCGGCTGGACAGGGGCGGGGTATGGCTACACCTTC; CDR3aa: CASSLSIGWTGAGYGYTF
d_gene: TRBD2; v_gene: TRBV7-3; abundance: -; j_gene: TRBJ2-2; CDR3nt: TGTGCCAGCAGCCAACTGGGGACTAGATCCGGGGAGCTGTTTTTT; CDR3aa: CASSQLGTRSGELFF
d_gene: -; v_gene: TRBV15; abundance: once; j_gene: TRBJ2-7; CDR3nt: TGTGCCACCAGCAGAGTCGGACCCTACGAGCAGTACTTC; CDR3aa: CATSRVGPYEQYF
d_gene: TRBD1; v_gene: TRBV7-3; abundance: -; j_gene: TRBJ2-7; CDR3nt: TGTGCCAGCAGCTTAGACAGGGAAAGGTCCTACGAGCAGTACTTC; CDR3aa: CASSLDRERSYEQYF
d_gene: -; v_gene: TRBV7-9; abundance: -; j_gene: TRBJ2-1; CDR3nt: TGTGCCAGCAGCTTTTCACAGATTGAGCAGTTCTTC; CDR3aa: CASSFSQIEQFF
d_gene: -; v_gene: TRBV11-2; abundance: -; j_gene: TRBJ2-7; CDR3nt: TGTGCCAGCAGCTTCAGCGGGCGGGTCGAGCAGTACTTC; CDR3aa: CASSFSGRVEQYF
d_gene: -; v_gene: TRBV2; abundance: -; j_gene: TRBJ1-4; CDR3nt: TGTGCCACGGCCTCGGGCCCCCGTGCCGAAAAACTGTTTTTT; CDR3aa: CATASGPRAEKLFF
d_gene: -; v_gene: TRBV9; abundance: once; j_gene: TRBJ2-3; CDR3nt: TGTGCCAGCAGCGTTTCTGACCGTGAGGGCACAGATACGCAGTATTTT; CDR3aa: CASSVSDREGTDTQYF
d_gene: TRBD2; v_gene: TRBV28; abundance: few; j_gene: TRBJ2-7; CDR3nt: TGTGCCAGCAGTAGACCGGGACTAGCGGACCTGGGTGAGCAGTACTTC; CDR3aa: CASSRPGLADLGEQYF
d_gene: -; v_gene: TRBV30; abundance: once; j_gene: TRBJ1-6; CDR3nt: TGTGCCTGGAGTATCACCGGGGCTGGGGGACCCCTCCACTTT; CDR3aa: CAWSITGAGGPLHF
d_gene: TRBD2; v_gene: TRBV7-9; abundance: -; j_gene: TRBJ2-3; CDR3nt: TGTGCCAGCAGATCACTAGCGGGAGTAGATACGCAGTATTTT; CDR3aa: CASRSLAGVDTQYF
d_gene: TRBD1; v_gene: TRBV27; abundance: -; j_gene: TRBJ1-2; CDR3nt: TGTGCCAGCAGTTTGAGACAGGGGAACGGTGGCTACACCTTC; CDR3aa: CASSLRQGNGGYTF
d_gene: TRBD1; v_gene: TRBV7-7; abundance: -; j_gene: TRBJ2-5; CDR3nt: TGTGCTAGCAGCTCAGGGGGATCCTCAGAGACCCAGTACTTC; CDR3aa: CASSSGGSSETQYF
d_gene: -; v_gene: TRBV11-2; abundance: -; j_gene: TRBJ1-1; CDR3nt: TGTGCCAGCAGCTTACGGTGGGGCTCTACGATGAACACTGAAGCTTTCTTT; CDR3aa: CASSLRWGSTMNTEAFF
d_gene: TRBD2; v_gene: TRBV6-1; abundance: few; j_gene: TRBJ2-7; CDR3nt: TGTGCCAGCAGTGCCGGACTAGCGGGCGCCTACGAGCAGTACTTC; CDR3aa: CASSAGLAGAYEQYF
d_gene: -; v_gene: TRBV6-5; abundance: -; j_gene: TRBJ2-3; CDR3nt: TGTGCCAGCACACAGGCCGGCACAGATACGCAGTATTTT; CDR3aa: CASTQAGTDTQYF
d_gene: -; v_gene: TRBV28; abundance: once; j_gene: TRBJ1-5; CDR3nt: TGTGCCAGCACCCGAGGTCCTGATCAGCCCCAGCATTTT; CDR3aa: CASTRGPDQPQHF
d_gene: TRBD1; v_gene: TRBV7-3; abundance: -; j_gene: TRBJ1-4; CDR3nt: TGTGCCAGCAGCTCGCAGGGGGGAGCTAATGAAAAACTGTTTTTT; CDR3aa: CASSSQGGANEKLFF
d_gene: -; v_gene: TRBV19; abundance: -; j_gene: TRBJ1-2; CDR3nt: TGTGCCAGTAGTATGGTTCGGGACACAACTATGGGCTACACCTTC; CDR3aa: CASSMVRDTTMGYTF
d_gene: -; v_gene: TRBV20-1; abundance: -; j_gene: TRBJ2-5; CDR3nt: TGCAGTGCTAAGGCGGAGACCCAGTACTTC; CDR3aa: CSAKAETQYF
d_gene: TRBD2; v_gene: TRBV6-6; abundance: -; j_gene: TRBJ2-7; CDR3nt: TGTGCCAGCAGAATAGCGGGAGGGCCAAACTACGAGCAGTACTTC; CDR3aa: CASRIAGGPNYEQYF
d_gene: TRBD1; v_gene: TRBV6-1; abundance: -; j_gene: TRBJ1-1; CDR3nt: TGTGCCATACTCCGACAGGGGTCGAACACTGAAGCTTTCTTT; CDR3aa: CAILRQGSNTEAFF
d_gene: -; v_gene: TRBV5-1; abundance: -; j_gene: TRBJ2-1; CDR3nt: TGCGCCAGCAGCCCTGGAGGGAGTGGCTCCTACAATGAGCAGTTCTTC; CDR3aa: CASSPGGSGSYNEQFF
d_gene: -; v_gene: TRBV6-5; abundance: -; j_gene: TRBJ2-5; CDR3nt: TGTGCCAGCAGTCACCCCAGTCAGGGACAAGAGACCCAGTACTTC; CDR3aa: CASSHPSQGQETQYF
d_gene: -; v_gene: TRBV11-3; abundance: -; j_gene: TRBJ2-3; CDR3nt: TGTGCCAGCAGCGGGGACGGGGATACGCAGTATTTT; CDR3aa: CASSGDGDTQYF
d_gene: TRBD1; v_gene: TRBV28; abundance: once; j_gene: TRBJ2-1; CDR3nt: TGTGCCAGCATCCCGACAGGGATCGTCCATGAGCAGTTCTTC; CDR3aa: CASIPTGIVHEQFF
d_gene: -; v_gene: TRBV28; abundance: -; j_gene: TRBJ2-7; CDR3nt: TGTGCCAGCAGTTTTGGGAGTTACTACGAGCAGTACTTC; CDR3aa: CASSFGSYYEQYF
d_gene: TRBD1; v_gene: TRBV6-4; abundance: few; j_gene: TRBJ1-2; CDR3nt: TGTGCCAGCAGGCCGGGACAGGGGAGCAACTATGGCTACACCTTC; CDR3aa: CASRPGQGSNYGYTF
d_gene: TRBD2; v_gene: TRBV6-6; abundance: -; j_gene: TRBJ2-5; CDR3nt: TGTGCCAGCACCCGAGGACTAGCGGGCAACCAAGAGACCCAGTACTTC; CDR3aa: CASTRGLAGNQETQYF
d_gene: -; v_gene: TRBV25-1; abundance: -; j_gene: TRBJ2-1; CDR3nt: TGTGCCAGTAGGGGACCGCCCTCTGGCAATGAGCAGTTCTTC; CDR3aa: CASRGPPSGNEQFF
d_gene: -; v_gene: TRBV7-9; abundance: -; j_gene: TRBJ2-1; CDR3nt: TGTGCCAGCAGCTTAGAGCGTACCAGCTCCTACAATGAGCAGTTCTTC; CDR3aa: CASSLERTSSYNEQFF
d_gene: -; v_gene: TRBV28; abundance: -; j_gene: TRBJ2-7; CDR3nt: TGTGCCAGCAGGGGACCGAATGGGAACGAGCAGTACTTC; CDR3aa: CASRGPNGNEQYF
d_gene: TRBD1; v_gene: TRBV7-9; abundance: once; j_gene: TRBJ1-1; CDR3nt: TGTGCCAGCAGCTTGTACCCCAGGGGGCGGACTGAAGCTTTCTTT; CDR3aa: CASSLYPRGRTEAFF
d_gene: TRBD1; v_gene: TRBV28; abundance: -; j_gene: TRBJ1-4; CDR3nt: TGTGCCAGCAGTTTACCGGGACAGGAAGAAAAACTGTTTTTT; CDR3aa: CASSLPGQEEKLFF
d_gene: -; v_gene: TRBV2; abundance: few; j_gene: TRBJ2-3; CDR3nt: TGTGCCAGCAGTAAGGTCCTTGAGGGAGATACGCAGTATTTT; CDR3aa: CASSKVLEGDTQYF
d_gene: -; v_gene: TRBV19; abundance: few; j_gene: TRBJ1-2; CDR3nt: TGTGCCAGTAGTATTCGGACCACAGGGCGCAACTATGGCTACACCTTC; CDR3aa: CASSIRTTGRNYGYTF
d_gene: -; v_gene: TRBV5-1; abundance: -; j_gene: TRBJ2-7; CDR3nt: TGCGCCAGCAGTAATGAGATCAACGAGCAGTACTTC; CDR3aa: CASSNEINEQYF